This T cell receptor beta chain was sequenced in a study of blood T cell repertoires in COVID-19. About the study: Sources were T cells, B-cell-depleted T cells, or PBMCs; the material itself was cDNA or gDNA.

Profiling relied on immunoSEQ multiplex PCR, and the TCRdb table lists in-frame clones only, not all of them. Among 93,000 or so clones listed, approximately 84% were seen once. The TCR originated in a human donor in a cohort sampled during active COVID-19. What was sequenced was peripheral blood.

The DNA of the CDR3 is TGTGCCAGCAGTTTGACAGGGTACGACTACGAGCAGTACTTC. This translates into CASSLTGYDYEQYF. The gene calls are TRBV2 and TRBJ2-7; 7 nucleotides align to TRBD1. The germline CDR1 and CDR2 sequences are SNHLY and FYNNEI. The CDR3 loop spans 14 amino acids. With 5 bases clipped from V and 3 bases from J, the junction kept 7 bases outside the gene matches.